In its sample, the clone carrying this T cell receptor (beta chain) was seen a few times. CDR3 length: 17 amino acids. The V end lost 5 bases, the J end lost 1 base, and 20 bases lay between the germline ends. Germline V gene lookup returns CDR1 SEHNR and CDR2 FQNEAQ (reference sequence). Clones were read by immunoSEQ multiplex PCR, and TCRdb kept only the in-frame ones, dropping some. Here the sample spans around 300,000 clones, around nine tenths being singletons. The data were obtained in a study of blood T cell repertoires in COVID-19. Across the whole study: The study drew acute and convalescent COVID-19 samples from the United States, Italy and Spain.

Sequenced input: peripheral blood. The sequence derives from a middle-aged woman who had recovered from COVID-19. The rearrangement joins TRBV7-9 to TRBJ1-1; D gene ambiguous. The CDR3 is CASSLISGPGENTEAFF. Written as DNA, the CDR3 is TGTGCCAGCAGCCTAATTTCCGGGCCCGGGGAGAACACTGAAGCTTTCTTT.